Reported below is one T cell receptor (beta chain). The data originate from a study of OX40 agonist ivuxolimab in advanced cancers. Overall study: The eligibility criteria allowed prior anti-PD-1, anti-PD-L1 or anti-CTLA-4 therapy, and around 40% had some.

Sequencing was performed with immunoSEQ multiplex PCR; in TCRdb, only in-frame clones are kept and a portion is missing. The table lists under 50,000 clones, about three quarters of them singletons, with 7.9% in the top ten. Blood sampling was done at baseline, cycle 4 day 1, and cycle 7 day 1. CDR1 is SGDLS and CDR2 is YYNGEE in the germline V gene. The V end lost 5 bases, the J end lost 3 bases, and 17 bases lay between the germline ends. CDR3 size: 16 residues. The J gene is TRBJ1-4, the V gene TRBV9, with D maybe TRBD1 (6 bases). This receptor was obtained from an adult with an advanced solid tumor such as melanoma, head and neck, liver or kidney cancer. The sequencing here drew on CD4+ or CD8+ T cells sorted from blood, taken in a trial of the OX40 agonist ivuxolimab. CDR3 coding DNA: TGTGCCAGCAGTGGGGGCAGGGACTTAGCTAATGAAAAACTGTTTTTT. Translation: CASSGGRDLANEKLFF.